The present T cell receptor beta chain was sequenced within a study of T cell changes during pregnancy in multiple sclerosis. Measured with immunoSEQ multiplex PCR; TCRdb has only the in-frame clones, and not every one. The profile covers tens of thousands of clones, with around 96% appearing a single time and roughly 2.4% taken by the ten largest. CDR3 length: 16 amino acids. V was clipped by 2 bases and J by 0 bases; unmatched bases: 3. The chain couples TRBV23-1 to TRBJ2-1; 8 nucleotides agree with TRBD2. TRBV23-1 is classed as an ORF, of uncertain function. The receptor comes from a female donor with multiple sclerosis, enrolled in a pregnancy study. The sequencing used CD8+ T cells from peripheral blood mononuclear cells, collected after pregnancy. Here the CDR3 DNA reads TGCGCCAGCAGTCAACCCCTAGCGGGCTCCTACAATGAGCAGTTCTTC. This encodes CASSQPLAGSYNEQFF.